This T cell receptor (beta chain) was documented in a study of early T cells in non-severe SARS-CoV-2 infection (dated by TCRdb to the early 2020s). Describing the broader study: Bulk RNA from unsorted whole blood was used for TCR sequencing, so alpha and beta chains could not be paired. The full study reports these points: VDJdb matching was skewed toward anti-spike CD8 responses and likely underestimated virus-specific expansions, missing private and CD4 specificities.

Points on this clonotype: Its recognized antigen is unknown. No base qualities exist here, and no much larger clone lies one base off it.

A case-control design nested within a healthcare worker cohort in London, UK, was used, with weekly nasopharyngeal swab PCR tests and blood sampling performed. Healthcare workers were recruited between 23 and 31 March 2020, during the week of the UK lockdown, and were followed weekly for up to about 15 weeks. The library was prepared using 5' RACE. The reads were generated on a NextSeq 500. In the TCR library protocol, unique molecular identifiers were attached to individual cDNA molecules to correct for PCR bias and sequencing error. Both TCR alpha and beta chains were sequenced, and tight co-correlation was observed between alpha and beta sequence abundances in each sample. On the study's bioinformatics: Decombinator V4 was used to annotate TCR sequences for V gene, J gene and CDR3. Expanded TCRs were defined as changing significantly between any two time points under a Poisson model with p below 0.0001. TCR abundances were normalised to the total number of TCRs sequenced in each sample and reported as counts per million. VDJdb, accessed on 1 November 2021, was searched for TCRs annotated for CMV, EBV and SARS-CoV-2, and TCRs annotated for more than one antigen were excluded. TCRdb's own reprocessing of the public reads used fastp at Q25 and MiXCR and kept productive beta chains. Rows merge per CDR3 protein into single entries with the most common DNA and genes. Clone size and V and J calls follow TCRdb, not the original study. This sample comprises some 77,000 distinct CDR3 sequences, about a sixth of them detected only once. Roughly 2.7% of the sample comes from the top ten.

The specimen was whole blood. The TCR comes from an adult who was a healthcare worker with PCR-confirmed SARS-CoV-2 infection or an uninfected control (not recorded which).

The CDR3 region reads CASSSRTSGRSYNEQFF. The sequence in DNA is TGTGCCAGCAGCTCCCGGACTAGCGGGAGGTCCTACAATGAGCAGTTCTTC. The V and J genes are TRBV11-2 and TRBJ2-1; TRBD2 agrees with 14 junctional bases. Unmatched junction bases come to 3, with V trimmed by 4 bases and J by 1 base. For CDR1 and CDR2, the germline V gene lists SGHAT and FQNNGV. The CDR3 spans 17 residues, from the cysteine through the phenylalanine. The entry retains the CDR3 DNA only, 51 bases that are in frame from base 1. With the rest looked up from the reference TRBV11-2 and TRBJ2-1 genes rather than sequenced, the full variable domain is EAGVAQSPRYKIIEKRQSVAFWCNPISGHATLYWYQQILGQGPKLLIQFQNNGVVDDSQLPKDRFSAERLKGVDSTLKIQPAKLEDSAVYLCASSSRTSGRSYNEQFFGPGTRLTVL.